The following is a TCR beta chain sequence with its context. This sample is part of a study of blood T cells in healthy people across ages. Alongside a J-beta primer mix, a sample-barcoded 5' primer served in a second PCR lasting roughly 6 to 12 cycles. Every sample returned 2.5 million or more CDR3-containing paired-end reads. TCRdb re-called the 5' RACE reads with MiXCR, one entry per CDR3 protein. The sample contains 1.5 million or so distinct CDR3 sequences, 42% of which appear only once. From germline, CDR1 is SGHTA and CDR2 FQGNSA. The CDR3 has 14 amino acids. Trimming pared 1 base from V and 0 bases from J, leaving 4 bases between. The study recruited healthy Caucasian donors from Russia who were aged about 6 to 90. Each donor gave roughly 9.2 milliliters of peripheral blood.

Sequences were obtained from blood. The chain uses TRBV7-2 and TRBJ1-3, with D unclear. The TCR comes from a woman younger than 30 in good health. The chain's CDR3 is CASSLVSSGNTIYF. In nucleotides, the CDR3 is TGTGCCAGCAGCTTAGTCAGCTCTGGAAACACCATATATTTT.